This entry lists 21 T cell receptor beta chains sequenced from one sample in a study of T cell responses to AZD1222 COVID-19 vaccine. Repertoires were generated with immunoSEQ multiplex PCR, while TCRdb's copy carries only in-frame clones and drops some. This table holds approximately 160,000 clones, approximately 88% found once. The sample consisted of peripheral blood, taken on day 0 of MenACWY control vaccination. The receptor set was obtained from an adult in good health.

The chain joins TRBV7-2 to TRBJ1-2; D possibly corresponds to TRBD1 (6 bases). Germline-derived CDR1 and CDR2 are SGHTA and FQGNSA. Trimming removed 3 bases from V and 8 bases from J, with 13 bases in between. This CDR3 spans 13 amino acids. CDR3 in amino acids: CASSLVQGLGYTF. For the CDR3, the DNA is TGTGCCAGCAGCTTGGTACAGGGTTTAGGCTACACCTTC. The whole variable domain, remainder taken from reference TRBV7-2 and TRBJ1-2, is GAGVSQSPSNKVTEKGKDVELRCDPISGHTALYWYRQSLGQGLEFLIYFQGNSAPDKSGLPSDRFSAERTGGSVSTLTIQRTQQEDSAVYLCASSLVQGLGYTFGSGTRLTVV.

This chain joins TRBV30 and TRBJ1-1; the D is unclear. The CDR3 has 10 residues. Germline V gene sequence: CDR1 GTSNPN, CDR2 SVGIG (reference sequence). The V and J ends lost 2 bases and 3 bases respectively, with 1 base between them. The CDR3 nucleotides are TGTGCCTGGAGTTACACTGAAGCTTTCTTT. Its translation: CAWSYTEAFF.

This CDR3 reads CASSFLHEQFF. CDR3 in DNA: TGTGCCAGCAGCTTTTTGCATGAGCAGTTCTTC. This sequence joins TRBV11-2 and TRBJ2-1; D is uncertain. The V end was cut by 3 bases, the J end by 8 bases, with 5 bases between. The CDR3 runs to 11 residues. Germline V gene sequence: CDR1 SGHAT, CDR2 FQNNGV.

The chain is built from TRBV13 and TRBJ2-5, with TRBD2 matching 9 bases. This CDR3 spans 17 amino acids. Germline assignment: CDR1 PRHDT and CDR2 FYEKMQ (reference sequence). With 4 bases clipped from V and 7 bases from J, the junction kept 16 bases outside the gene matches. The CDR3 protein is CASSSSTGSGRVGTQYF. The CDR3 DNA follows: TGTGCCAGCAGCTCTTCCACGGGTAGCGGGAGAGTGGGGACCCAGTACTTC.

This clone was recorded only once. The CDR3 protein is CATSDRYQGVTGELFF. In DNA form, the CDR3 reads TGTGCCACCAGTGACCGCTACCAGGGGGTTACCGGGGAGCTGTTTTTT. V and J are TRBV24-1 and TRBJ2-2; TRBD1 agrees at 7 bases. There are 16 residues in the CDR3. V gave up 4 bases and J gave up 5 bases; unmatched junction bases: 9. CDR1 is KGHDR and CDR2 is SFDVKD in the germline V gene.

The J gene is TRBJ2-3, the V gene TRBV7-3; 8 positions match TRBD2. The germline CDR1 and CDR2 sequences are SGHTA and FQGTGA. The CDR3 runs 18 residues. The J segment lost 3 bases and the V segment lost 5 bases, leaving 16 bases of the junction unmatched. The CDR3 region has the DNA TGTGCCAGCAGCAGATCCCTTATGAGCACGGGAGGGACAGATACGCAGTATTTT. Protein sequence: CASSRSLMSTGGTDTQYF.

A note on this clone: An end of the junction differs from the germline gene, which may be a read error. The V and J genes are TRBV11-2 and TRBJ1-1; a weak D match, TRBD1 (6 bases). CDR3 length equals 12 residues. Germline CDR1 SGHAT, CDR2 FQNNGV. The CDR3 DNA reads as TGTGCCAGCAGCTTAGGGGGGGCAGAATTCACATTT. Translation: CASSLGGAEFTF.

The rearrangement uses TRBV7-9 and TRBJ2-1; D tentatively fits TRBD1 or TRBD2 (6 bases each). Germline CDR1 SEHNR, CDR2 FQNEAQ (reference sequence). This CDR3 is built from 17 residues. Trimming removed 5 bases at V and 4 bases at J, with 21 bases between. In DNA form, the CDR3 reads TGTGCCAGCAGCCCGACGAACGGACCGGGGGCTTACAATGAGCAGTTCTTC. As protein: CASSPTNGPGAYNEQFF. The whole variable domain, filled in from reference TRBV7-9 and TRBJ2-1, reads DTGVSQNPRHKITKRGQNVTFRCDPISEHNRLYWYRQTLGQGPEFLTYFQNEAQLEKSRLLSDRFSAERPKGSFSTLEIQRTEQGDSAMYLCASSPTNGPGAYNEQFFGPGTRLTVL.

This clone was counted once. The rearrangement joins TRBV7-6 to TRBJ2-2; 7 nucleotides agree with TRBD2. This CDR3 has 15 residues. CDR1 SGHVS and CDR2 FNYEAQ come from the germline V gene. With V trimmed by 1 base and J by 5 bases, 4 bases remained unmatched. CDR3 sequence reads: CASSLEGLVTGELFF. The CDR3 bases are TGTGCCAGCAGCTTAGAAGGACTAGTAACCGGGGAGCTGTTTTTT.

The chain links TRBV19 to TRBJ1-1; D perhaps matches TRBD1 (6 bases). V was pared by 3 bases and J by 11 bases, with 13 bases between. The V gene's germline CDR1 is LNHDA and CDR2 SQIVND (reference sequence). This CDR3 contains 12 residues. The chain's CDR3 is CASSIGTGSAFF. Written as DNA, the CDR3 is TGTGCCAGTAGTATTGGAACAGGGTCGGCTTTCTTT.

The chain recombines TRBV7-8 with TRBJ1-5, with a tentative D call TRBD1 (6 bases). From germline, CDR1 is SGHVS and CDR2 FQNEAQ. The CDR3 spans 17 residues. V lost 2 bases and J lost 0, with 14 bases in between. The CDR3 DNA is TGTGCCAGCAGCTTATCCGGGACATTGGATAGCAATCAGCCCCAGCATTTT. Its protein product is CASSLSGTLDSNQPQHF.

V is TRBV6-2 or TRBV6-3 and J is TRBJ2-7; 16 bases agree with TRBD2. V dropped 5 bases and J dropped 6; count of bases not matched to a gene: 16. The CDR3 contains 19 residues. From germline, CDR1 is MNHEY and CDR2 SVGEGT. CDR3 loop: CASSTLGTSGGAGPAEQYF. The DNA of the CDR3 is TGTGCCAGCAGTACCCTCGGGACTAGCGGGGGGGCCGGCCCGGCCGAGCAGTACTTC.

This chain joins TRBV13 and TRBJ2-1; 9 bases are a match to TRBD2. V dropped 5 bases and J dropped 8; count of bases not matched to a gene: 16. The CDR3 consists of 17 residues. The germline V gene encodes CDR1 PRHDT and CDR2 FYEKMQ (reference sequence). CDR3 in amino acids: CASSPTRRGGNGDEQFF. The CDR3 nucleotides read TGTGCCAGCAGCCCAACCCGGCGGGGGGGCAATGGCGATGAGCAGTTCTTC. The full variable domain, rest sourced from reference TRBV13 and TRBJ2-1, is AAGVIQSPRHLIKEKRETATLKCYPIPRHDTVYWYQQGPGQDPQFLISFYEKMQSDKGSIPDRFSAQQFSDYHSELNMSSLELGDSALYFCASSPTRRGGNGDEQFFGPGTRLTVL.

J is TRBJ2-3 and V is TRBV7-6; 8 nucleotides align to TRBD2. This CDR3 comprises 16 residues. The germline V gene encodes CDR1 SGHVS and CDR2 FNYEAQ. The junction had 8 bases not matched to a gene; V was cut back by 5 bases and J by 1 base. The CDR3 coding sequence is TGTGCCAGCAGCCTCCAAGCGGGAGTCGGCACAGATACGCAGTATTTT. Encoded protein: CASSLQAGVGTDTQYF.

This clone was recorded once. The chain carries TRBV11-3 and TRBJ2-3; TRBD2 might be the D (6 bases). Germline lookup yields CDR1 SGHNT and CDR2 YENEEA. This CDR3 is 18 amino acids long. Trimming took off 0 bases at V and 4 bases at J, with 20 bases between the two ends. Here the CDR3 DNA reads TGTGCCAGCAGCTTAGATGGTGTCCGCGGGATAGTCGCAGATACGCAGTATTTT. Amino acid sequence: CASSLDGVRGIVADTQYF.

J is TRBJ1-5 and V is TRBV6-2 or TRBV6-3, with TRBD1 identical over 8 bases. The CDR3 covers 13 residues. The V segment lost 5 bases and the J segment 5 bases; nucleotides outside the gene matches: 2. The V gene's germline CDR1 is MNHEY and CDR2 SVGEGT. The CDR3 bases are TGTGCCAGCAGTCAGGGGGCGCATCAGCCCCAGCATTTT. Translated: CASSQGAHQPQHF.

In its sample, this clone was seen once. The rearrangement links TRBV5-8 to TRBJ1-1, with D unresolved. From germline, CDR1 is SGHTS and CDR2 YDEGEE. The CDR3 totals 11 residues. Trimming shortened V by 2 bases and J by 7 bases, and 6 bases separated the two germline ends. CDR3 sequence reads: CASSLIYEAFF. In nucleotides, the CDR3 is TGTGCCAGCAGCTTAATATATGAAGCTTTCTTT.

The chain has TRBV6-2 or TRBV6-3 and TRBJ1-2; 7 bases fit TRBD1. Germline values: CDR1 MNHEY, CDR2 SVGEGT. The CDR3 length is 17 residues. The trim removed 5 bases at V and 2 bases at J, leaving 14 bases unmatched. The CDR3 DNA reads as TGTGCCAGCAGTAGCGCGGGTTGGGACAGCCAAAACTATGGCTACACCTTC. It yields the protein CASSSAGWDSQNYGYTF.

This chain links TRBV27 with TRBJ1-2, with TRBD1 identical over 7 bases. Germline V gene data show CDR1 as MNHEY and CDR2 as SMNVEV (reference sequence). The CDR3 has 15 amino acids. J was trimmed by 6 bases and V by 5 bases; bases with no gene match: 12. The DNA for the CDR3 is TGTGCCAGCAGTCCCGCCCGGGGAGGGGGCGATGGCTACACCTTC. Its protein is CASSPARGGGDGYTF.

The genes are TRBV28 and TRBJ1-4; D is perhaps TRBD1 (6 bases). Trimming left V 6 bases short and J 8 bases short, with 16 bases between. The CDR3 sequence is 14 residues long. CDR1 is MDHEN, CDR2 SYDVKM, per germline. The CDR3 nucleotides are TGTGCCAGCAGCCTGGACAGTGAGTCCGAAAAACTGTTTTTT. It specifies CASSLDSESEKLFF.

The gene calls are TRBV19 and TRBJ2-7; possibly TRBD2 for D (5 bases). The CDR3 is 14 residues long. V lost 3 bases to trimming and J lost 5 bases, with 14 bases between them. In germline, CDR1 is LNHDA, CDR2 SQIVND (reference sequence). Here the CDR3 DNA reads TGTGCCAGTAGTATCTTAGGGCGAGGGAACGAGCAGTACTTC. This sequence encodes CASSILGRGNEQYF. Using reference TRBV19 and TRBJ2-7 for the parts outside the CDR3, the full variable domain is DGGITQSPKYLFRKEGQNVTLSCEQNLNHDAMYWYRQDPGQGLRLIYYSQIVNDFQKGDIAEGYSVSREKKESFPLTVTSAQKNPTAFYLCASSILGRGNEQYFGPGTRLTVT.